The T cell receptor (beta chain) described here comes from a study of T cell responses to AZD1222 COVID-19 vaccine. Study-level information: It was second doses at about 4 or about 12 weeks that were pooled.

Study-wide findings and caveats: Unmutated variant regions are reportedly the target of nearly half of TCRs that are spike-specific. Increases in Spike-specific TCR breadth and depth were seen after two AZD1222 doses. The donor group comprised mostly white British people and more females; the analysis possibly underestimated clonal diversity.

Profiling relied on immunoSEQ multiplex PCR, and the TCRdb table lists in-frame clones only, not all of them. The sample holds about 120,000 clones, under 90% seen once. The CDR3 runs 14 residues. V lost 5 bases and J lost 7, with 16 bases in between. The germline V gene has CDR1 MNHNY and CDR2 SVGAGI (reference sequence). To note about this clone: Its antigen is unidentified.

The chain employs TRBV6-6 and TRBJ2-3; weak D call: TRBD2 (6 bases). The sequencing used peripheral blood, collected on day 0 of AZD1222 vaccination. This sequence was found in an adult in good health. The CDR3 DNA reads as TGTGCCAGCAGTCCCCGGACTATCCCATATACGCAGTATTTT. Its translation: CASSPRTIPYTQYF.